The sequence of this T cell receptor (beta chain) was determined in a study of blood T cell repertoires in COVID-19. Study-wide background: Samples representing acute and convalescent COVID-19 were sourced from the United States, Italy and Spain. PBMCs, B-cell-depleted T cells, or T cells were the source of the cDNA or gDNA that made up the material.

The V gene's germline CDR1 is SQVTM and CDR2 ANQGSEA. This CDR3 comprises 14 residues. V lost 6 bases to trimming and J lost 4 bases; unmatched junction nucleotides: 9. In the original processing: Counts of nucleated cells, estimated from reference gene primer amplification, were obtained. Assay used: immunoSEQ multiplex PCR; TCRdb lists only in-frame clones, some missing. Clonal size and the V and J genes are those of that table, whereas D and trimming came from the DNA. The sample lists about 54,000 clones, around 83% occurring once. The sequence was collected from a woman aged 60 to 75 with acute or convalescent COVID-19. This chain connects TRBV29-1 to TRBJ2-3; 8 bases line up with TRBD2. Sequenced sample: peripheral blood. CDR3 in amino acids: CSVHPAGGADTQYF. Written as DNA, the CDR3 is TGCAGCGTCCACCCCGCGGGGGGTGCAGATACGCAGTATTTT.